The entry below gives a single TCR beta chain sequence along with its context. What antigen it recognizes has not been identified. Per-base qualities were not stored, and no clone one base away is much larger. TCRbeta CDR3 regions were amplified from genomic DNA by means of the immunoSEQ Assay, a bias-controlled multiplex PCR. On the study's bioinformatics: Nucleated cell counts per sample were estimated from amplification of reference gene primers within the assay. To quantify the absolute abundance of each unique TCRbeta CDR3 rearrangement, sequence reads were collapsed and filtered. For each sample, productive Simpson clonality was calculated as the square root of Simpson's diversity index over productive rearrangements. TCRdb carries this immuneACCESS record with in-frame sequences only. Its versions omit some clonotypes, under half of them owing to an unresolved V gene in the studies checked, with the rest unexplained. V and J calls and clone size are copied from that table; D and trimming were computed from the DNA. Within this sample are more than 40,000 clones, with 86% of them counted one time only. The ten largest clones capture 15% to 20% of the sample.

The source of the sample is a study of blood T cell repertoires in COVID-19 (dated by TCRdb to the early 2020s). Background for the entire study: The collaborator samples originated in the United States, Italy and Spain and spanned the acute and convalescent phases of COVID-19. The samples were drawn from the first 160 participants of the ongoing ImmuneRACE study and from 1,200 or so subjects provided by 6 global collaborators. The repertoires were released in a freely available public database intended as a resource for research on the immune response to SARS-CoV-2. Where available, HLA class I and class II types were taken from metadata supplied by the sample provider and were not determined by assay-based typing. Nearly every sample came with metadata listing a de-identified subject ID, COVID-19 status, age in years and sex. Subjects who had been exposed to COVID-19, were actively infected with it, or had recovered from it provided the deeply sampled blood TCRbeta repertoires that made up the dataset. The prospective study material was composed of cDNA or gDNA derived from T cells, B-cell-depleted T cells, or PBMCs. What the work shows at the level of the full study, not this receptor alone: The amount of clinical and demographic metadata varied by source and participant and was provided uncurated.

Each collaborating institution followed its own protocols to collect whole blood in K2EDTA tubes. For TCRbeta analysis, collaborators shipped samples as frozen whole blood, isolated PBMCs, or DNA extracted from either of those sample types. The sequence came from a man aged 55 to 70 with active or convalescent COVID-19. Sequenced sample: peripheral blood.

The CDR3 corresponds to CASSINRASNQPQHF. In nucleotides, the sequence is TGTGCCAGTAGTATTAACAGGGCGAGCAATCAGCCCCAGCATTTT. Recombination connected TRBV19 to TRBJ1-5; TRBD1 is a weak D gene call, 6 bases matching. The junction carries 10 bases between V and J, which are trimmed by 3 bases and 1 base respectively. The germline V gene (reference sequence) specifies LNHDA as CDR1 and SQIVND as CDR2. The CDR3 spans 15 residues, from the cysteine through the phenylalanine. Only the CDR3 region is kept as DNA, spanning 45 bases read in frame from base 1.